This T cell receptor beta chain derives from a study of CD8+ T cells in alopecia areata (dated by TCRdb to 2017 to 2018). Some background on the complete study: The treated patients, all with moderate-to-severe alopecia areata, were enrolled in an open-label pilot trial of oral tofacitinib given at 5 to 10 mg twice daily. In humans, TCRbeta sequencing was performed on scalp tissue and on sorted CD4+ and CD8+ peripheral blood T cells from healthy controls and from patients with patchy or totalis/universalis alopecia areata. Tofacitinib was administered for 6 to 18 months, and 6 months of follow-up off drug were then conducted to assess delayed response and recurrence. Clonality in the scalp was compared among normal scalp (n=4), patchy alopecia areata scalp (n=8), and alopecia totalis/universalis scalp (n=8). Biopsies were taken from tofacitinib-treated patients at baseline and again at 4 and 24 weeks into treatment, and several of those patients also had a later scalp biopsy. RNA was obtained with the PAXgene miRNA kit for fixed scalp, the miRNeasy kit for PBMCs, and the RNeasy kit for mouse skin. immunoSEQ multiplex PCR using 35 Vbeta forward primers and 13 Jbeta reverse primers was used to amplify TCRbeta CDR3 regions. High-throughput TCRbeta sequencing was used to examine T cell clonal expansion in alopecia areata in both the C3H/HeJ mouse model and human patients.

Trimming at the junction amounts to 6 bases on V and 6 bases on J, and the germline ends lie 15 bases apart. The CDR3 sequence holds 12 residues, the cysteine and phenylalanine included. This entry keeps only the CDR3 DNA: 36 bases, framed from base 1. The CDR1 and CDR2 encoded by the germline V gene are SQVTM and ANQGSEA. In its sample, this clone was seen a few times. The clone's antigen remains unknown. No much larger clonotype is one base removed from it; base qualities were not supplied. Library preparation was by the immunoSEQ multiplex PCR assay. RNA was extracted from all samples and reverse transcribed into cDNA, which served as template for TCR sequencing. SuperScript III was used for first-strand cDNA synthesis, primed with a 2:1 mix of oligo-dT and random hexamers. A synthetic immune receptor repertoire was used to assess amplification bias, and residual bias was removed computationally. From the authors' description of their analysis: Raw reads were preprocessed to remove errors, and CDR3 was defined by IMGT conventions from the conserved cysteine to phenylalanine. Clonality was computed by normalizing Shannon entropy by log2 of the number of productive unique TCRs and subtracting the result from 1. Whether each scalp clone was CD4 or CD8 was inferred by checking scalp TCRbeta sequences against the CD4 and CD8 repertoires from sorted blood. TCRdb retrieved this table from immuneACCESS and kept in-frame rearrangements only. Not all clones are present; in checked studies, unresolved V genes account for under half, and no reason is known for the remainder. Clonal size and the V and J genes are those of that table, whereas D and trimming came from the DNA. This sample lists 200,000 or so clones; 50% to 60% were detected once. The biggest ten clones account for approximately 0.5% of the sample.

The sample's time point label, in plain terms: baseline before oral tofacitinib. From alopecia areata patients, peripheral blood was collected along with lesional scalp punch biopsies. PBMCs were isolated by density centrifugation and stained for CD3, CD4 and CD8, and CD4+ and CD8+ T cells were sorted on a FACSAria. What the study reported, not specific to this receptor: TCR sequences shared between patients were less clear than in mice, possibly partly because of HLA diversity in the patient population. Higher clonality and more expanded CD8+ clones were observed in lesional scalp than in normal scalp, particularly in alopecia totalis/universalis, a finding suggestive of antigenic drive. Scalp TCR repertoire analysis is complicated because resident alphabeta T cells in normal human skin are also sequenced, whereas mouse skin is dominated by gammadelta T cells.

The receptor was derived from a human donor with alopecia areata. The chain is encoded by TRBV29-1 joined to TRBJ2-7, with no D gene named confidently. This material consisted of CD4+ T cells sorted from blood, taken at week 0. The DNA sequence reads TGCAGCGTCGCAGGATGGAATGTCGAGCAGTACTTC. The resulting protein is CSVAGWNVEQYF.